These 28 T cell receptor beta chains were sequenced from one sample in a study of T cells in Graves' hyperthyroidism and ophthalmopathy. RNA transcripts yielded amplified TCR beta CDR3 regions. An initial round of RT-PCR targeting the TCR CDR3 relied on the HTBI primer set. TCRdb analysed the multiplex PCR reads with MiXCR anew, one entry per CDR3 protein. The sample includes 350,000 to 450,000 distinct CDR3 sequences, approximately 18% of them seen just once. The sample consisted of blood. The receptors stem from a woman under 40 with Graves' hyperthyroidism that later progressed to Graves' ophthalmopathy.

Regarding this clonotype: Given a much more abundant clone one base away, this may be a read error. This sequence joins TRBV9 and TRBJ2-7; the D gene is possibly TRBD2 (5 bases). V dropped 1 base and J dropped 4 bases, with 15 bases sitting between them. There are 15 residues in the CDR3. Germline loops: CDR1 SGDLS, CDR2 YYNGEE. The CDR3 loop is CASSVSPEDRYEQYF. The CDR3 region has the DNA TGTGCCAGCAGCGTATCCCCGGAGGACCGTTACGAGCAGTACTTC.

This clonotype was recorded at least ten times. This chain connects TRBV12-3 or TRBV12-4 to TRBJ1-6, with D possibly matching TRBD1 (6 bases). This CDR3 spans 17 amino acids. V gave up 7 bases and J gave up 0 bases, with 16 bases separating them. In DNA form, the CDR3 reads TGTGCCAGCACAGAAGGGGGGGTCAGCTCCTATAATTCACCCCTCCACTTT. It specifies CASTEGGVSSYNSPLHF.

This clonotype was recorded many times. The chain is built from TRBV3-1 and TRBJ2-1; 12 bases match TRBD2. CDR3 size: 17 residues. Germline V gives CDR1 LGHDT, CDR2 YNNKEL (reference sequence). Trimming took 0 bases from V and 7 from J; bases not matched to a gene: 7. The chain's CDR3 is CASSQDRTSGMRNEQFF. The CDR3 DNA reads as TGTGCCAGCAGCCAAGACAGGACTAGCGGGATGCGGAATGAGCAGTTCTTC.

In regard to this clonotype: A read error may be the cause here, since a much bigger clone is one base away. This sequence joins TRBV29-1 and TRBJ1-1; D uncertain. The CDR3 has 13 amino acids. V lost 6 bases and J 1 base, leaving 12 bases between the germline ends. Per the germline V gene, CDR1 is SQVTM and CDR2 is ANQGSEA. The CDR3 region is CSVVGSKNTEAFF. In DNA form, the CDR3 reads TGCAGCGTGGTGGGCAGTAAGAACACTGAAGCTTTCTTT.

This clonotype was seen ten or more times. CDR3 loop: CASSLVVGLLNTEAFF. CDR3 DNA sequence: TGCGCCAGCAGCTTGGTGGTGGGACTACTGAACACTGAAGCTTTCTTT. The V and J genes are TRBV5-1 and TRBJ1-1; tentatively, D is TRBD1 (5 bases). V lost 0 bases to trimming and J lost 0 bases, with 12 bases between them. The CDR3 contains 16 residues. In germline, CDR1 is SGHRS, CDR2 YFSETQ.

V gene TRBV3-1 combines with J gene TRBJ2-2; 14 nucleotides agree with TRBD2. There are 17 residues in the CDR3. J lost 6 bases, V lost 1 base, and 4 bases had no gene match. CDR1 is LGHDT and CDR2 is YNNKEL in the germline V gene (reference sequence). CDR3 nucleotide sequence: TGTGCCAGCAGCCAAGGGAGGGGACTAGCGGGAGCCGGGGAGCTGTTTTTT. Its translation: CASSQGRGLAGAGELFF.

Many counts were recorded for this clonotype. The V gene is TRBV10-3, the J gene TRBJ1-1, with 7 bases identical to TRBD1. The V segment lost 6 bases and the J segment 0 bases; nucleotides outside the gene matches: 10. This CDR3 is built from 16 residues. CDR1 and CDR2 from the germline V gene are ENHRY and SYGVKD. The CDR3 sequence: CAISNNRGAVNTEAFF. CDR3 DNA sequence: TGTGCCATCAGCAACAACAGGGGTGCCGTGAACACTGAAGCTTTCTTT.

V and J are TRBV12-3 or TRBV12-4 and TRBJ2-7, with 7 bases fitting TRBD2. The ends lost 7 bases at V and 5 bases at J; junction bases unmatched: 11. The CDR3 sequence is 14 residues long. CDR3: CASTSGTIINEQYF. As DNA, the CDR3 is TGTGCCAGCACCTCCGGGACTATCATCAACGAGCAGTACTTC.

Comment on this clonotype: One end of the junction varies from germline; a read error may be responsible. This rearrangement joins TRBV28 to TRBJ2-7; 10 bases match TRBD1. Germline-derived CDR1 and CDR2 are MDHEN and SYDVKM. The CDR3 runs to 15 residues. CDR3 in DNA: TGTACCAGCAGTTTCTGGGACAGGGGTTCGTACGAGCAGTACTTC. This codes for CTSSFWDRGSYEQYF. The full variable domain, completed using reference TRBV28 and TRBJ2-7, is DVKVTQSSRYLVKRTGEKVFLECVQDMDHENMFWYRQDPGLGLRLIYFSYDVKMKEKGDIPEGYSVSREKKERFSLILESASTNQTSMYLCTSSFWDRGSYEQYFGPGTRLTVT.

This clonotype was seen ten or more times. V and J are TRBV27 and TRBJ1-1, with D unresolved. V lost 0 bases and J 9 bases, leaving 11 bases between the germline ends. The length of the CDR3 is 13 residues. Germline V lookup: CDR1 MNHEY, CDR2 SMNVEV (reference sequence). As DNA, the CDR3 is TGTGCCAGCAGTTTATCGGTACGTTACCAAGCTTTCTTT. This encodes CASSLSVRYQAFF.

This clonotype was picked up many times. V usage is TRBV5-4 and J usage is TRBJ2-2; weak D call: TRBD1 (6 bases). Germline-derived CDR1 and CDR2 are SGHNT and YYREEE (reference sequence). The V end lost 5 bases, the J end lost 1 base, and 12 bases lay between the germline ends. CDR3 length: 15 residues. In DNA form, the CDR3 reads TGTGCCAGCAGGCCCGGGACAAAGAACACCGGGGAGCTGTTTTTT. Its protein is CASRPGTKNTGELFF. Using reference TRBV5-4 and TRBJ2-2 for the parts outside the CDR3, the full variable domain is ETGVTQSPTHLIKTRGQQVTLRCSSQSGHNTVSWYQQALGQGPQFIFQYYREEENGRGNFPPRFSGLQFPNYSSELNVNALELDDSALYLCASRPGTKNTGELFFGEGSRLTVL.

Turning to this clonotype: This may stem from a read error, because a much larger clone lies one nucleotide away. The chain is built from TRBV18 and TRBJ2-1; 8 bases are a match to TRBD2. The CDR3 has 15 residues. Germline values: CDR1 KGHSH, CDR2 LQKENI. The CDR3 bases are TGTTCCAGCTCTCCAACAGCGGGGGACTACAATGAGCAGTTCTTC. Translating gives CSSSPTAGDYNEQFF.

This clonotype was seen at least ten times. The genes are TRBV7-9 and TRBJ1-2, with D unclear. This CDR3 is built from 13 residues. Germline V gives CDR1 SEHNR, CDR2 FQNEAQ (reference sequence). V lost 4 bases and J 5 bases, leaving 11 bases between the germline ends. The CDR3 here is CASSSASRYGYTF. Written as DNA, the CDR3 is TGTGCCAGCAGCTCTGCGTCGAGGTATGGCTACACCTTC.

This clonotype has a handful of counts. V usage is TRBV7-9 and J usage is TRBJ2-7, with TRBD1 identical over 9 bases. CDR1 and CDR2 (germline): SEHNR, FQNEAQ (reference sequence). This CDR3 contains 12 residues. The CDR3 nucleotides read TGTGCAATACGACAGGGGGGCTACGAGCAGTACTTC. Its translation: CAIRQGGYEQYF.

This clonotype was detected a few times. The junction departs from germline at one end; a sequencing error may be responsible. CDR3 sequence: CSAPERGFYNEQSF. The CDR3 bases are TGCAGTGCTCCCGAACGGGGGTTCTACAATGAGCAGTCCTTC. This chain links TRBV20-1 with TRBJ2-1; tentative D call: TRBD2 (6 bases). The CDR3 runs 14 residues. Germline CDR1 and CDR2: DFQATT and SNEGSKA (reference sequence).

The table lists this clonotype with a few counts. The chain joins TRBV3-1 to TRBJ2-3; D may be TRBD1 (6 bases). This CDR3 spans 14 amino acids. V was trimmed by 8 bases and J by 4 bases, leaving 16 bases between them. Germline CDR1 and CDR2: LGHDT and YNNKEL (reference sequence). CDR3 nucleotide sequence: TGTGCCAGCCAGGGGCTGAGTCTCTCAGATACGCAGTATTTT. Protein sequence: CASQGLSLSDTQYF.

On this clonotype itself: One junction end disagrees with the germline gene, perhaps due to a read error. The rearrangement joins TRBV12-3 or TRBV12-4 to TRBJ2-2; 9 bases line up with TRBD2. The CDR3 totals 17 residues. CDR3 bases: TGCGCCAGCAGCCAAGACCAGGCGGGGGGGCTGGTCGGGGAGCTGTTTTTT. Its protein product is CASSQDQAGGLVGELFF.

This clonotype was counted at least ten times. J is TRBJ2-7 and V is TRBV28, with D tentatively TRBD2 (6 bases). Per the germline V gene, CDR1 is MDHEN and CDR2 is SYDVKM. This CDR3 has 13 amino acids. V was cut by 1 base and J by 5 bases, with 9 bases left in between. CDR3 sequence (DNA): TGTGCCAGCAGTTTATCGGGAGTCCACGAGCAGTACTTC. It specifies CASSLSGVHEQYF. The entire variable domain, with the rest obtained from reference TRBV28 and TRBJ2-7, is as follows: DVKVTQSSRYLVKRTGEKVFLECVQDMDHENMFWYRQDPGLGLRLIYFSYDVKMKEKGDIPEGYSVSREKKERFSLILESASTNQTSMYLCASSLSGVHEQYFGPGTRLTVT.

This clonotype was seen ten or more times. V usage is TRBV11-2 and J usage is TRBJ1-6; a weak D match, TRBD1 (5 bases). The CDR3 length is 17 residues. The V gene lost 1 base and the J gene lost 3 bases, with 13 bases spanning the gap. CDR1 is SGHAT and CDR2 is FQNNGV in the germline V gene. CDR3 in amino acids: CASSLGGVKHYNSPLHF. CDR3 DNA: TGTGCCAGCAGCTTAGGGGGCGTTAAACACTATAATTCACCCCTCCACTTT.

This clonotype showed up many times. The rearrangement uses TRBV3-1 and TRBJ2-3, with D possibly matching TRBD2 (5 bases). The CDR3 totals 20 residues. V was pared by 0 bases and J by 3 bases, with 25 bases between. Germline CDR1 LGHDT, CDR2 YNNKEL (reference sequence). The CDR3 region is CASSQEGQFDYSERTDTQYF. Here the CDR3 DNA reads TGTGCCAGCAGCCAAGAAGGTCAGTTTGACTATTCCGAAAGGACAGATACGCAGTATTTT.

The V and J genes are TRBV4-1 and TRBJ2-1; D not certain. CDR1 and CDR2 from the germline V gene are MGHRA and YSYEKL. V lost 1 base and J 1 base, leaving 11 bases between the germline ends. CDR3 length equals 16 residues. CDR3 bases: TGCGCCAGCAGCCAAGCGGACCCATCTTCCTACAATGAGCAGTTCTTC. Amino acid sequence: CASSQADPSSYNEQFF.

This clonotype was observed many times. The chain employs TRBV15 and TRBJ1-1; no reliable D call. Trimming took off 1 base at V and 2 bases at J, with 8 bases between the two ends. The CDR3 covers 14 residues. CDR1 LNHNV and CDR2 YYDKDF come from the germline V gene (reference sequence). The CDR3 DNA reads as TGTGCCACCAGCAGAGGTAAACTCAACACTGAAGCTTTCTTT. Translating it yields CATSRGKLNTEAFF. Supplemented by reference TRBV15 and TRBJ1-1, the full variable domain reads DAMVIQNPRYQVTQFGKPVTLSCSQTLNHNVMYWYQQKSSQAPKLLFHYYDKDFNNEADTPDNFQSRRPNTSFCFLDIRSPGLGDTAMYLCATSRGKLNTEAFFGQGTRLTVV.

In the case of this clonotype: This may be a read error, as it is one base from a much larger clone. The CDR3 DNA reads as TGCAGTGCTATCCCGACTAGCGGGAGGGACACAGATACGCAGTATTTT. Amino acid sequence: CSAIPTSGRDTDTQYF. This chain uses TRBV20-1 with TRBJ2-3, with 14 bases fitting TRBD2. With V trimmed by 4 bases and J by 2 bases, 5 bases remained unmatched. The CDR3 spans 16 residues. CDR1 and CDR2 (germline): DFQATT, SNEGSKA (reference sequence).

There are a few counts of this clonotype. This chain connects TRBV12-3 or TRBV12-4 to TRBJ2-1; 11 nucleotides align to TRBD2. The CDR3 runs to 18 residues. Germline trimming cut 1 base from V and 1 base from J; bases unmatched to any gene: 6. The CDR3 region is CASSLVAGGAISYNEQFF. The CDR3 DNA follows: TGTGCCAGCAGTTTAGTAGCGGGAGGGGCGATTTCCTACAATGAGCAGTTCTTC.

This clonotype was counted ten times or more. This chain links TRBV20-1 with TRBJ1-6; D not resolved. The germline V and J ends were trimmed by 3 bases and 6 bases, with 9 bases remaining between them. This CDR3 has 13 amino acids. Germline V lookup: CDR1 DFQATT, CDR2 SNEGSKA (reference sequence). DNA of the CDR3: TGCAGTGCTAGTGAGGATGCTAATTCACCCCTCCACTTT. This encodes CSASEDANSPLHF.

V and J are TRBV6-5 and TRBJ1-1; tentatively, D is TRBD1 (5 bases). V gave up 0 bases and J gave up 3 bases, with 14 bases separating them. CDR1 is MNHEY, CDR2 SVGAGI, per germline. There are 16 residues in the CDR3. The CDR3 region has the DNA TGTGCCAGCAGTTACTCGACACGGGGCCCGGACACTGAAGCTTTCTTT. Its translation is CASSYSTRGPDTEAFF.

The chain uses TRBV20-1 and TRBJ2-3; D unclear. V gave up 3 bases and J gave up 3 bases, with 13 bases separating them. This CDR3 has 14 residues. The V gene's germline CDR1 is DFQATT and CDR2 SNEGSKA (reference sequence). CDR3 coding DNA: TGCAGTGCTAGTAGGGTAGCAGGAACAGATACGCAGTATTTT. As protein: CSASRVAGTDTQYF.

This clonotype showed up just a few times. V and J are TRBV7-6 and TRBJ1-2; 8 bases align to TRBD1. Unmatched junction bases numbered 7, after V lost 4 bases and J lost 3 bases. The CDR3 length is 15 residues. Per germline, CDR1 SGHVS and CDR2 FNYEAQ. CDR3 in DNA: TGTGCCAGCAGCTCCCGGGACAGGAAGCACTATGGCTACACCTTC. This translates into CASSSRDRKHYGYTF.